The present T cell receptor (beta chain) was sequenced within a study of blood T cell repertoires in COVID-19. The ends lost 0 bases at V and 8 bases at J; junction bases unmatched: 12. The CDR3 is made up of 17 amino acids. Germline V CDR1 and CDR2: LGHNT, FRNRAP. Some clones are missing from TCRdb's copy, which holds only in-frame ones; the method was immunoSEQ multiplex PCR. Found here are about 250,000 clones, approximately 90% of them singletons; the top ten hold approximately 1.6%. The study assigned cohorts using participant-reported clinical history. All recovered Cohort 3 donors got two negative PCRs, got clearance, or saw symptom resolution.

Sequencing used PBMCs or T cells enriched from blood (not recorded which). The clonotype was recovered from a man between 40 and 49 years old who had recovered from COVID-19. The chain employs TRBV12-5 and TRBJ2-1, with TRBD2 identical over 8 bases. CDR3 in DNA: TGTGCTAGTGGTTTGGTATTAAGCGGGGGCCAGTCCGATGAGCAGTTCTTC. Protein product: CASGLVLSGGQSDEQFF. Variable domain in full (rest from reference TRBV12-5 and TRBJ2-1): DARVTQTPRHKVTEMGQEVTMRCQPILGHNTVFWYRQTMMQGLELLAYFRNRAPLDDSGMPKDRFSAEMPDATLATLKIQPSEPRDSAVYFCASGLVLSGGQSDEQFFGPGTRLTVL.